Listed below are T cell receptor beta chains from one sample, sequenced in a study of response to subunit inactivated influenza vaccine. A single record per CDR3 protein comes from TCRdb applying MiXCR to the RT-PCR reads. The sample has hundreds of thousands of distinct CDR3 sequences, approximately 15% seen once. This material consisted of PBMCs from blood, taken about 11 days after vaccination. These receptors all stem from a man aged 45-65 years who received an inactivated influenza vaccine. CDR3s include the opening cysteine and the closing phenylalanine or tryptophan.

V gene | CDR3 protein
TRBV18 | CASSPSGGIRPYEQYF
TRBV27 | CASLRSSGGGAEDTQYF
TRBV3-1 | CASSPRTGGIGYNEQFF
TRBV19 | CASRRTGQAYNEQFF
TRBV20-1 | CSASRAGGYNEQFF
TRBV11-3 | CASSAGTEETQYF
TRBV7-8 | CASSQDPETEAFF
TRBV27 | CASSPITHSRGQGTQYF
TRBV20-1 | CSARPVTYGYTF
TRBV6-6 | CASSYGGVGEAFF
TRBV7-2 | CASSPGFVITGELFF
TRBV5-1 | CASTGTDNYGYTF
TRBV6-1 | CASLRRLETQYF